A single T cell receptor (beta chain) is shown here with its context. Antigen unknown. This CDR3 spans 14 amino acids. Germline-derived CDR1 and CDR2 are GTSNPN and SVGIG (reference sequence). Trimming removed 2 bases at V and 0 bases at J, with 8 bases between. This entry belongs to a study of cytotoxic CD8 clonotypes in ibrutinib-treated CLL. Sequenced by immunoSEQ multiplex PCR; TCRdb stores in-frame clones only, minus some. The table includes tens of thousands of clones, 90% detected once. Study-level results: At baseline, clonality was higher than in age-matched healthy donors and correlated with CD8+ counts.

The sequences come from PBMCs, collected after 12 months of ibrutinib treatment. The genes are TRBV30 and TRBJ1-5; weak D call: TRBD1 (5 bases). The receptor was isolated from a human donor with chronic lymphocytic leukemia. CDR3 loop: CAWSLGLSNQPQHF. In DNA form, the CDR3 reads TGTGCCTGGAGTTTGGGACTTAGCAATCAGCCCCAGCATTTT.